The 30 T cell receptor beta chains below were found in one sample sequenced in a study of T cells in women clearing cervical HPV infection. Some clones are missing from TCRdb's copy, which holds only in-frame ones; the method was immunoSEQ multiplex PCR. This sample contains some 33,000 clones. Sequenced input: blood buffy coat. The receptors originated from a woman between 18 and 75 years old with a cervical HPV16 infection that either progressed to CIN3+ or cleared (not recorded which).

On this clone: The CDR3 end lies 3 residues beyond the end of the read and is filled in from the germline J gene. The rearrangement links TRBV20-1 to TRBJ2-2, with 14 bases lining up with TRBD2. Unmatched junction bases numbered 2, after V lost 3 bases and J lost 8 bases. The germline gives CDR1 DFQATT, CDR2 SNEGSKA (reference sequence). There are 14 residues in the CDR3. CDR3 protein: CSARGLAGAGELFF. The sequenced CDR3 bases are TGCAGTGCTAGGGGACTAGCGGGGGCTGGGGAG.

Points on this clone: The CDR3 extends 3 residues past the end of the read, so its final part is completed from the germline J gene. This chain uses TRBV5-1 with TRBJ2-3, with D perhaps TRBD2 (6 bases). This CDR3 is built from 15 residues. Germline CDR1 and CDR2: SGHRS and YFSETQ. The germline V and J ends were trimmed by 4 bases and 5 bases, with 17 bases remaining between them. The CDR3 region is CASSDRTRAGDTQYF. The DNA read from the CDR3 is TGCGCCAGCAGCGATCGGACTCGAGCGGGAGATACG.

Comments on this clone: Read data end 3 residues before the CDR3 end; the end is taken from the germline J gene. The chain couples TRBV11-2 to TRBJ1-5; 7 bases fit TRBD1. Germline V gene data show CDR1 as SGHAT and CDR2 as FQNNGV. After removal of 5 bases from V and 7 bases from J, the junction contained 8 bases not matched to a gene. The CDR3 loop spans 14 amino acids. CDR3 protein: CASSRGAGGQPQHF. The sequenced CDR3 bases are TGTGCCAGCAGCCGCGGGGCAGGGGGACAGCCC. Full variable domain (remainder filled in from reference TRBV11-2 and TRBJ1-5): EAGVAQSPRYKIIEKRQSVAFWCNPISGHATLYWYQQILGQGPKLLIQFQNNGVVDDSQLPKDRFSAERLKGVDSTLKIQPAKLEDSAVYLCASSRGAGGQPQHFGDGTRLSIL.

About this clone: The CDR3 extends 3 residues past the end of the read, so its final part is completed from the germline J gene. The chain uses TRBV28 and TRBJ1-2; no definite D call. The CDR3 has 13 residues. Germline loops: CDR1 MDHEN, CDR2 SYDVKM. V was cut by 7 bases and J by 7 bases, with 16 bases left in between. CDR3: CASTKGIPRGYTF. The sequenced CDR3 bases are TGTGCCAGCACCAAGGGCATCCCCCGTGGC.

Worth noting for this clone: The read stops 3 residues short of the end of the CDR3; the missing end is completed from the germline J gene. The V gene is TRBV11-2, the J gene TRBJ2-2, with TRBD1 as a possible D gene (6 bases). CDR3 length: 15 residues. V was cut by 4 bases and J by 4 bases, with 13 bases left in between. CDR1 is SGHAT, CDR2 FQNNGV, per germline. The CDR3 bases that were read are TGTGCCAGCAGCTCAAGGGGGTTCAGCACCGGGGAG. It codes for CASSSRGFSTGE. The entire CDR3 sequence reads CASSSRGFSTGELFF.

As concerns this clone: Coverage ceases 3 residues before the CDR3 finishes, and the germline J gene fills in the end. The rearrangement links TRBV19 to TRBJ2-2, with TRBD2 matching over 7 bases. The CDR3 contains 15 residues. After removal of 4 bases from V and 3 bases from J, the junction contained 5 bases not matched to a gene. Germline CDR1 is LNHDA and CDR2 is SQIVND (reference sequence). CDR3 in amino acids: CASSTTSFDTGELFF. The DNA read from the CDR3 is TGTGCCAGTAGTACGACTAGCTTCGACACCGGGGAG.

A word on this clone: With the read ending 3 residues before the CDR3 end, the germline J gene is used to fill in that end. V is TRBV14 and J is TRBJ2-2; 9 bases match TRBD1. The CDR3 consists of 16 residues. Germline trimming cut 4 bases from V and 5 bases from J; bases unmatched to any gene: 8. Germline V lookup: CDR1 SGHDN, CDR2 FVKESK. CDR3 loop: CASSRRTGAHTGELFF. Incomplete CDR3 DNA: TGTGCCAGCAGCCGACGGACAGGGGCCCATACCGGGGAG.

A remark on this clone: Coverage ceases 3 residues before the CDR3 finishes, and the germline J gene fills in the end. V gene TRBV30 combines with J gene TRBJ1-1, with a weak D call TRBD1 (6 bases). Germline assignment: CDR1 GTSNPN and CDR2 SVGIG (reference sequence). The CDR3 extends over 14 amino acids. Trimming pared 4 bases from V and 0 bases from J, leaving 12 bases between. The CDR3 is CAWTTGTLNTEAFF. Partial CDR3 DNA: TGTGCCTGGACAACCGGGACACTGAACACTGAA.

Details on this clone: The read is 3 residues too short to cover the CDR3 end, so that end is filled in from the germline J gene. The rearrangement links TRBV4-1 to TRBJ2-1, with 7 nucleotides matching TRBD2. After removal of 0 bases from V and 4 bases from J, the junction contained 3 bases not matched to a gene. CDR1 MGHRA and CDR2 YSYEKL come from the germline V gene. CDR3 length: 15 residues. The CDR3 DNA, read in part, is TGCGCCAGCAGCCAAGATTATAGCGGGTACAATGAG. This encodes CASSQDYSGYNE. The CDR3 in full is CASSQDYSGYNEQFF.

For this clone: The read terminates 3 residues before the CDR3 end, so the remaining end is supplied by the germline J gene. The V gene is TRBV28, the J gene TRBJ1-1; D is uncertain. Germline lookup yields CDR1 MDHEN and CDR2 SYDVKM. V dropped 3 bases and J dropped 4 bases, with 9 bases sitting between them. CDR3 size: 13 residues. The sequenced part of the CDR3 DNA is TGTGCCAGCAGTTTTCCGGAGGGCACTGAA. Protein product: CASSFPEGTE. Given in full, the CDR3 is CASSFPEGTEAFF.

Points on this clone: The read ends 3 residues before the CDR3 terminus; that terminus is restored from the germline J gene. This chain joins TRBV7-6 and TRBJ2-3, with 9 bases fitting TRBD1. Germline V lookup: CDR1 SGHVS, CDR2 FNYEAQ. Trimming took 3 bases from V and 1 from J; bases not matched to a gene: 8. The CDR3 consists of 17 residues. The chain's CDR3 is CASSLGTGTLGTDTQYF. The DNA read from the CDR3 is TGTGCCAGCAGCTTGGGGACAGGGACTTTGGGCACAGATACG.

As concerns this clone: Read sequence stops 3 residues before the CDR3 end, and the germline J gene provides the missing end. The J gene is TRBJ1-5, the V gene TRBV28, with D possibly TRBD1 on 5 matching bases. This CDR3 is built from 14 residues. The V end lost 7 bases, the J end lost 0 bases, and 10 bases lay between the germline ends. Germline loops: CDR1 MDHEN, CDR2 SYDVKM. The DNA read from the CDR3 is TGTGCCAGCACTGGACAACTTAGCAATCAGCCC. It yields the protein CASTGQLSNQP. The CDR3, in full, reads CASTGQLSNQPQHF.

For this clone: The read terminates 3 residues before the CDR3 end, so the remaining end is supplied by the germline J gene. The chain combines TRBV14 with TRBJ2-1; a possible D gene is TRBD1 (5 bases). With 3 bases removed from V and 5 bases from J, the gap between germline ends came to 14 bases. Germline lookup yields CDR1 SGHDN and CDR2 FVKESK. The CDR3 spans 15 residues. The sequenced CDR3 bases are TGTGCCAGCAGCCAGGGGCCCGCTCGGAACAATGAG. Amino acid sequence: CASSQGPARNNE. The whole CDR3 sequence reads CASSQGPARNNEQFF.

Considering frequency, this clone is medium-sized. The read ends 3 residues before the CDR3 terminus; that terminus is restored from the germline J gene. The chain couples TRBV7-8 to TRBJ2-7, with a weak D call TRBD2 (5 bases). Germline V CDR1 and CDR2: SGHVS, FQNEAQ. Deletions cut 6 bases from V and 6 bases from J, with 12 bases between. The CDR3 is made up of 12 amino acids. The DNA read from the CDR3 is TGTGCCAGCAGTCCAGAGGGTCTCGAG. Translated: CASSPEGLE. The whole CDR3 is CASSPEGLEQYF.

The CDR3 bases that were read are TGCAGTGCCCTAAAGGGCTACCGATACAATGAG. It specifies CSALKGYRYNE. The full-length CDR3 reads as CSALKGYRYNEQFF. This rearrangement joins TRBV20-1 to TRBJ2-1; D unresolved. The CDR3 goes on 3 residues after the read ends, and that part is filled in from the germline J gene. The V gene lost 6 bases and the J gene lost 4 bases, with 16 bases spanning the gap. The CDR3 has 14 residues. Germline CDR1 reads DFQATT; CDR2 reads SNEGSKA (reference sequence).

As regards this clone: The CDR3 is cut off 3 residues early in the read; its end comes from the germline J gene. The chain links TRBV7-9 to TRBJ2-4; D is ambiguous. Germline V gives CDR1 SEHNR, CDR2 FQNEAQ (reference sequence). The CDR3 consists of 11 residues. The sequenced part of the CDR3 DNA is TGTGCCACCACCCCTAACTATGGT. Protein sequence: CATTPNYG. The whole CDR3 is CATTPNYGQYF.

To note about this clone: From the germline J gene comes the end of the CDR3, since the read stops 3 residues before it. The chain combines TRBV11-2 with TRBJ2-1; D remains unclear. Trimming removed 5 bases from V and 6 bases from J, with 11 bases in between. The CDR3 totals 13 residues. The germline CDR1 and CDR2 sequences are SGHAT and FQNNGV. CDR3 sequence reads: CASSLMSSNEQFF. The CDR3 bases that were read are TGTGCCAGCAGCCTCATGTCCAGCAATGAG. Based on the CDR3 plus reference TRBV11-2 and TRBJ2-1, the full variable domain is EAGVAQSPRYKIIEKRQSVAFWCNPISGHATLYWYQQILGQGPKLLIQFQNNGVVDDSQLPKDRFSAERLKGVDSTLKIQPAKLEDSAVYLCASSLMSSNEQFFGPGTRLTVL.

To note about this clone: The sequenced fragment ends 3 residues before the CDR3 boundary, so the rest is inferred from the germline J gene. The J gene is TRBJ1-2, the V gene TRBV18, with 7 bases that match TRBD1. Germline V gene sequence: CDR1 KGHSH, CDR2 LQKENI. V gave up 3 bases and J gave up 2 bases; unmatched junction bases: 0. The CDR3 loop spans 13 amino acids. CDR3 residues: CASSPDRNYGYTF. CDR3 DNA (partial): TGTGCCAGCTCACCGGACAGGAACTATGGC.

As regards this clone: The DNA ends 3 residues before the CDR3 does, and the rest of the CDR3 is filled in from the germline J gene. This chain links TRBV7-6 with TRBJ2-2; TRBD2 matches 8 bases. The CDR3 is 16 amino acids. The trim removed 1 base at V and 3 bases at J, leaving 4 bases unmatched. Per germline, CDR1 SGHVS and CDR2 FNYEAQ. The CDR3: CASSLGVAGHTGELFF. The part of the CDR3 DNA that was read is TGTGCCAGCAGCTTAGGGGTAGCGGGACACACCGGGGAG. Based on the CDR3 plus reference TRBV7-6 and TRBJ2-2, the full variable domain is GAGVSQSPRYKVTKRGQDVALRCDPISGHVSLYWYRQALGQGPEFLTYFNYEAQQDKSGLPNDRFSAERPEGSISTLTIQRTEQRDSAMYRCASSLGVAGHTGELFFGEGSRLTVL.

Comments on this clone: The read gets to within 3 residues of the CDR3 end, and the germline J gene fills in the rest. The chain employs TRBV30 and TRBJ2-3, with D possibly being TRBD1 (5 bases). Germline assignment: CDR1 GTSNPN and CDR2 SVGIG (reference sequence). CDR3 length equals 15 residues. The CDR3 sequence is CAWSGGGRGNQPQYF. CDR3 bases read: TGTGCCTGGAGTGGGGGCGGAAGAGGCAATCAGCCG.

Here the CDR3 reads CASSLTAGGADTQYF. The CDR3 bases that were read are TGTGCCAGCAGCTTAACTGCGGGGGGCGCAGATACG. This sequence joins TRBV13 and TRBJ2-3; TRBD2 agrees at 8 bases. Sequencing ends 3 residues short of the CDR3 end; the germline J gene provides the rest. The junction had 5 bases not matched to a gene; V was cut back by 2 bases and J by 4 bases. CDR1 and CDR2 from the germline V gene are PRHDT and FYEKMQ (reference sequence). This CDR3 region has 15 residues.

Comment on this clone: The read is 3 residues too short to cover the CDR3 end, so that end is filled in from the germline J gene. The chain combines TRBV6-1 with TRBJ1-2; weak D call: TRBD1 (5 bases). CDR1 is MNHNS, CDR2 SASEGT, per germline. This CDR3 has 14 residues. The part of the CDR3 DNA that was read is TGTGCCAGCAGTGCCAATGATGGGACTGGAGGC. Translating gives CASSANDGTGG. The entire CDR3 sequence reads CASSANDGTGGYTF.

CDR3 sequence: CASSQDAGHLAYEQYF. The covered CDR3 bases are TGTGCCAGCAGCCAAGATGCGGGACATTTGGCCTACGAG. The chain combines TRBV3-1 (or the pseudogene TRBV3-2) with TRBJ2-7; D possibly uses TRBD1 or TRBD2 (6 bases each). Read data end 3 residues before the CDR3 end; the end is taken from the germline J gene. There are 16 residues in the CDR3. The V end was cut by 0 bases, the J end by 2 bases, with 14 bases between. Germline loops: CDR1 LGHDT, CDR2 YNNKEL (reference sequence).

To note about this clone: The read stops 3 residues short of the end of the CDR3; the missing end is completed from the germline J gene. The chain employs TRBV20-1 and TRBJ2-7, with D tentatively TRBD2 (6 bases). CDR3 length: 11 amino acids. Germline assignment: CDR1 DFQATT and CDR2 SNEGSKA (reference sequence). The V gene lost 7 bases and the J gene lost 4 bases, with 11 bases spanning the gap. CDR3 sequence: CSGSRGYEQYF. The sequenced CDR3 bases are TGCAGTGGCAGCCGGGGGTACGAG.

In regard to this clone: The read ends 3 residues shy of where the CDR3 ends; the end is completed using the germline J gene. The rearrangement uses TRBV5-1 and TRBJ2-7; D might be TRBD2 (6 bases). With 3 bases removed from V and 4 bases from J, the gap between germline ends came to 17 bases. CDR1 is SGHRS and CDR2 is YFSETQ in the germline V gene. This CDR3 is built from 15 residues. Incomplete CDR3 DNA: TGCGCCAGCAGCTCCCGGGACTCACGAATATACGAG. Its translation: CASSSRDSRIYE. The entire CDR3 protein is CASSSRDSRIYEQYF.

The part of the CDR3 DNA that was read is TGTGCCAGCAGCTTGGGCAGCGTTGAG. Amino acids: CASSLGSVE. The CDR3 in its entirety is CASSLGSVEQFF. The chain carries TRBV5-4 and TRBJ2-1; no reliable D call. The sequence runs out 3 residues before the end of the CDR3; the remainder is reconstructed from the germline J gene. CDR1 is SGHNT, CDR2 YYREEE, per germline (reference sequence). V lost 0 bases to trimming and J lost 9 bases, with 7 bases between them. The length of the CDR3 is 12 residues.

In the case of this clone: The read gets to within 3 residues of the CDR3 end, and the germline J gene fills in the rest. V gene TRBV2 combines with J gene TRBJ1-1; D may be TRBD1 (5 bases). V lost 3 bases and J lost 6, with 11 bases in between. The CDR3 length is 13 residues. Germline V gene data show CDR1 as SNHLY and CDR2 as FYNNEI. CDR3 DNA (partial): TGTGCCAGCAGTGAGACAGTAAGGCCTGAA. Amino acids: CASSETVRPE. The whole CDR3 region reads CASSETVRPEAFF. Using reference TRBV2 and TRBJ1-1 for the parts outside the CDR3, the full variable domain is EPEVTQTPSHQVTQMGQEVILRCVPISNHLYFYWYRQILGQKVEFLVSFYNNEISEKSEIFDDQFSVERPDGSNFTLKIRSTKLEDSAMYFCASSETVRPEAFFGQGTRLTVV.

Concerning this clone: The read gets to within 3 residues of the CDR3 end, and the germline J gene fills in the rest. This chain links TRBV20-1 with TRBJ2-7; D is unresolved. The CDR3 is 12 residues long. CDR1 is DFQATT and CDR2 is SNEGSKA in the germline V gene (reference sequence). The V end lost 1 base, the J end lost 2 bases, and 6 bases lay between the germline ends. The covered CDR3 bases are TGCAGTGCTAGAGGGTACACCTACGAG. Its translation: CSARGYTYE. The full CDR3 sequence reads CSARGYTYEQYF.

As to this clone: The CDR3 goes on 3 residues after the read ends, and that part is filled in from the germline J gene. This chain links TRBV6-1 with TRBJ1-1, with D unclear. V lost 3 bases and J 3 bases, leaving 8 bases between the germline ends. This CDR3 region has 13 residues. Germline loops: CDR1 MNHNS, CDR2 SASEGT. CDR3 residues: CASSDQYYTEAFF. The CDR3 bases that were read are TGTGCCAGCAGTGATCAATACTACACTGAA.

CDR3 amino acids: CASSFRGGTGTQYF. The CDR3 bases that were read are TGTGCCAGCAGCTTTAGAGGGGGCACGGGTACG. The rearrangement uses TRBV5-4 and TRBJ2-3; 7 nucleotides match TRBD1. The read is 3 residues too short to cover the CDR3 end, so that end is filled in from the germline J gene. V dropped 2 bases and J dropped 8; count of bases not matched to a gene: 8. The CDR3 sequence is 14 residues long. CDR1 and CDR2 (germline): SGHNT, YYREEE (reference sequence).